The next 17 T cell receptor beta chains were all read from a single sample in a study of blood T cell repertoires in COVID-19. Libraries were prepared by immunoSEQ multiplex PCR; TCRdb keeps only in-frame clonotypes and omits some of them. Among some 500,000 clones listed, roughly nine tenths were seen once. The specimen was peripheral blood. Source of these receptors: a woman aged 50 to 65 with COVID-19, enrolled during active disease.

This clone came up once. Other DNA sequences in this specimen translate into the identical CDR3. The V and J genes are TRBV10-3 and TRBJ1-2; tentatively, D is TRBD1 (5 bases). This CDR3 has 12 amino acids. From germline, CDR1 is ENHRY and CDR2 SYGVKD. V was clipped by 4 bases and J by 3 bases, with 6 bases between them. The CDR3 sequence is CAISGGDYGYTF. CDR3 coding DNA: TGTGCCATCAGTGGGGGGGACTATGGCTACACCTTC.

This clone was seen just once. The gene calls are TRBV18 and TRBJ1-1; 10 bases fit TRBD1. CDR1 and CDR2 from the germline V gene are KGHSH and LQKENI. The CDR3 is 17 amino acids. V shed 3 bases and J 0 bases; nucleotides not matched to a gene: 7. CDR3: CASSPRQGANVNTEAFF. CDR3 coding DNA: TGTGCCAGCTCACCCCGACAGGGGGCAAATGTGAACACTGAAGCTTTCTTT.

This chain links TRBV7-9 with TRBJ2-7, with D possibly matching TRBD2 (5 bases). This CDR3 has 14 residues. Germline CDR1 is SEHNR and CDR2 is FQNEAQ (reference sequence). Trimming shortened V by 3 bases and J by 1 base, and 10 bases separated the two germline ends. CDR3 region: CASSFSVESYEQYF. CDR3 bases: TGTGCCAGCAGCTTTAGCGTTGAATCCTACGAGCAGTACTTC.

DNA of the CDR3: TGTGCCAGCAGCTTAGGGGGCGGAAACACCATATATTTT. As protein: CASSLGGGNTIYF. This chain joins TRBV7-7 and TRBJ1-3; D is possibly TRBD1 (5 bases). Germline V gives CDR1 SSHAT, CDR2 FNYEAQ (reference sequence). The V end lost 1 base, the J end lost 4 bases, and 5 bases lay between the germline ends. This CDR3 comprises 13 residues.

As to this clone: This sample includes further DNA sequences coding for the same CDR3. This chain links TRBV10-3 with TRBJ1-1; D remains unclear. There are 14 residues in the CDR3. Germline CDR1 and CDR2: ENHRY and SYGVKD. Trimming cost V 0 bases and J 1 base, with 6 bases left between them. The CDR3 loop reads CAISESTGNTEAFF. The DNA of the CDR3 is TGTGCCATCAGTGAGTCGACGGGGAACACTGAAGCTTTCTTT.

In this sample, this clone turned up once. The chain carries TRBV5-5 and TRBJ2-7, with a tentative D call TRBD2 (5 bases). The CDR3 loop spans 13 amino acids. Germline CDR1 is SGHKS and CDR2 is YYEKEE (reference sequence). Trimming left V 10 bases short and J 3 bases short, with 17 bases between. The CDR3, as DNA: TGTGCCGGATCTTTTAGCGAACTCTACGAGCAGTACTTC. It is translated as CAGSFSELYEQYF.

The V gene is TRBV14, the J gene TRBJ2-3; 8 bases are a match to TRBD1. The V and J ends lost 0 bases and 3 bases, in that order; junction bases with no gene match: 2. From germline, CDR1 is SGHDN and CDR2 FVKESK. The CDR3 extends over 15 amino acids. The CDR3 nucleotides read TGTGCCAGCAGCCAAGACCGACAGGGGACAGATACGCAGTATTTT. It yields the protein CASSQDRQGTDTQYF.

DNA of the CDR3: TGTGCCAGTAGTATAGCAGTCACTAATGAAAAACTGTTTTTT. Translated, it gives CASSIAVTNEKLFF. The rearrangement joins TRBV19 to TRBJ1-4, with unresolved D. Germline values: CDR1 LNHDA, CDR2 SQIVND (reference sequence). The germline V and J ends were trimmed by 1 base and 2 bases, with 5 bases remaining between them. CDR3 length equals 14 residues.

This clone was recorded once. The chain has TRBV24-1 and TRBJ1-2; D is undetermined. The length of the CDR3 is 12 residues. V lost 6 bases, J lost 0 bases, and 4 bases lay in between. Germline CDR1 reads KGHDR; CDR2 reads SFDVKD. CDR3 amino acids: CATSSTNYGYTF. The DNA of the CDR3 is TGTGCCACCAGTTCAACTAACTATGGCTACACCTTC.

The chain employs TRBV9 and TRBJ1-6; unclear D gene. Looked up from germline, CDR1 is SGDLS and CDR2 is YYNGEE. The CDR3 extends over 15 amino acids. The V gene lost 4 bases and the J gene lost 7 bases, with 15 bases spanning the gap. The CDR3 region is CASSSGNTANSPLHF. The CDR3 DNA reads TGTGCCAGCAGCTCGGGAAATACAGCCAATTCACCCCTCCACTTT.

The V gene is TRBV6-1, the J gene TRBJ1-2, with TRBD1 matching over 7 bases. The CDR3 runs 13 residues. Germline trimming cut 6 bases from V and 5 bases from J; bases unmatched to any gene: 6. Germline assignment: CDR1 MNHNS and CDR2 SASEGT. The CDR3 nucleotides are TGTGCCAGCAGGAGGGGGCGCATTTATGGCTACACCTTC. It is translated as CASRRGRIYGYTF.

J is TRBJ1-1 and V is TRBV2; 8 bases align to TRBD1. The CDR3 totals 14 residues. The germline V gene has CDR1 SNHLY and CDR2 FYNNEI. The V segment lost 5 bases and the J segment 1 base; nucleotides outside the gene matches: 3. CDR3 in amino acids: CASSSRGRNTEAFF. As DNA, the CDR3 is TGTGCCAGCAGTAGCAGGGGGCGGAACACTGAAGCTTTCTTT.

The chain uses TRBV6-5 and TRBJ1-2; a possible D gene is TRBD1 (6 bases). V dropped 0 bases and J dropped 6 bases, with 11 bases sitting between them. Germline CDR1 is MNHEY and CDR2 is SVGAGI. The CDR3 has 14 residues. CDR3 bases: TGTGCCAGCAGTTACTCAACAGGGAGGGATGGCTACACCTTC. Its translation: CASSYSTGRDGYTF.

The chain joins TRBV7-2 to TRBJ1-4, with no clear D. There are 15 residues in the CDR3. The V gene lost 2 bases and the J gene lost 4 bases, with 11 bases spanning the gap. Germline values: CDR1 SGHTA, CDR2 FQGNSA. CDR3 DNA: TGTGCCAGCAGCTTACGTTCGGGTAATAATGAAAAACTGTTTTTT. Amino acids: CASSLRSGNNEKLFF. The full variable domain, its missing parts supplied by reference TRBV7-2 and TRBJ1-4, is GAGVSQSPSNKVTEKGKDVELRCDPISGHTALYWYRQSLGQGLEFLIYFQGNSAPDKSGLPSDRFSAERTGGSVSTLTIQRTQQEDSAVYLCASSLRSGNNEKLFFGSGTQLSVL.

The chain uses TRBV10-2 and TRBJ2-7; D is possibly TRBD2 (5 bases). V lost 6 bases and J 4 bases, leaving 16 bases between the germline ends. This CDR3 has 14 amino acids. Per the germline V gene, CDR1 is WSHSY and CDR2 is SAAADI. Written as DNA, the CDR3 is TGCGCCAGCAGCGTTCTTCGGGGTGGATACGAGCAGTACTTC. Encoded protein: CASSVLRGGYEQYF.

The chain carries TRBV28 and TRBJ1-2; D might be TRBD1 (5 bases). V gave up 4 bases and J gave up 5 bases, with 8 bases separating them. Germline V CDR1 and CDR2: MDHEN, SYDVKM. CDR3 length equals 12 residues. The CDR3 protein is CASSSTAYGYTF. The CDR3, as DNA: TGTGCCAGCAGTTCGACAGCGTATGGCTACACCTTC.

In its sample, this clone was seen once. In nucleotides, the CDR3 is TGTGCCAGCAGTTTAGGATGGCGGGGTGGGGGAGAGCAGTTCTTC. Residues: CASSLGWRGGGEQFF. This chain links TRBV27 with TRBJ2-1, with D perhaps matching TRBD2 (6 bases). Trimming took 2 bases from V and 10 from J, leaving 18 bases between them. The CDR3 sequence is 15 residues long. Germline lookup yields CDR1 MNHEY and CDR2 SMNVEV (reference sequence).